This T cell receptor beta chain stems from a study of T cells after yellow fever vaccination. Study summary: It was SMART-Seq v4 Ultra Low Input that prepared the fractions with low cell numbers.

The germline gives CDR1 SGHNT, CDR2 YENEEA. CDR3 length equals 17 residues. V was trimmed by 5 bases and J by 0 bases, leaving 16 bases between them. Study-wide findings and caveats: Post-booster reappearance was seen for most primary-vaccination clones (just under 97% CD4, around 90% CD8).

Notes on this clonotype: What it recognizes is unknown.

One entry per CDR3 protein results from TCRdb running MiXCR on the 5' RACE reads. This sample has some 320,000 distinct CDR3 sequences, with roughly 4% found just once. The source was PBMCs, collected 5 days after the yellow fever booster vaccination. The chain is built from TRBV11-3 and TRBJ1-4; D gene ambiguous. This sequence originates from a young man who received the YFV17D yellow fever vaccine. CDR3 nucleotides: TGTGCCAGCAGCCCACCGAACTCCGGGACAACTAATGAAAAACTGTTTTTT. Its protein product is CASSPPNSGTTNEKLFF. Based on the CDR3 plus reference TRBV11-3 and TRBJ1-4, the full variable domain is EAGVVQSPRYKIIEKKQPVAFWCNPISGHNTLYWYLQNLGQGPELLIRYENEEAVDDSQLPKDRFSAERLKGVDSTLKIQPAELGDSAVYLCASSPPNSGTTNEKLFFGSGTQLSVL.